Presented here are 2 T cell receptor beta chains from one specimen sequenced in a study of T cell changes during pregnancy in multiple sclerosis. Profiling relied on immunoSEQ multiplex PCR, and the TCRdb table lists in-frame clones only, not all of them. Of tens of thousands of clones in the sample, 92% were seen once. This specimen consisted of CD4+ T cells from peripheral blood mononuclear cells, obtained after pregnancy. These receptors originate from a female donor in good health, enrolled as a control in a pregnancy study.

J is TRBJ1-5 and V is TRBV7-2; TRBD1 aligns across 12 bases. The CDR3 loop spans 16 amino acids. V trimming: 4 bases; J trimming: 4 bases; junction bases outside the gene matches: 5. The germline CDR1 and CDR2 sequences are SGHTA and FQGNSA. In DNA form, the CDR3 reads TGTGCCAGCAGCTCTCCGGGACAGGGGGCGAATCAGCCCCAGCATTTT. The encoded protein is CASSSPGQGANQPQHF.

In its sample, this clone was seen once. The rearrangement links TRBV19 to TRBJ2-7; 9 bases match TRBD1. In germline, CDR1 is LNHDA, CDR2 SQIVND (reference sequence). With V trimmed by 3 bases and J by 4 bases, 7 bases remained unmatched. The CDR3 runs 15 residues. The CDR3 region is CASSMGTGTLYEQYF. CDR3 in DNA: TGTGCCAGTAGTATGGGGACAGGGACCCTTTACGAGCAGTACTTC.